One sample yielded the 4 T cell receptor beta chains listed below, sequenced in a study of T cells in localized non-small cell lung cancer (dated by TCRdb to about 2020). The library was prepared using the immunoSEQ multiplex PCR assay. TCRdb took this table from immuneACCESS and kept in-frame rearrangements with V and J called. Such tables lack part of the clones; where checked against another copy, unresolved V genes explain under half of the gap, and the rest is unexplained. The sample data list around 130,000 clones, and approximately 88% of these were observed just once. The ten largest clonotypes hold 1.7% of the sample. Sequencing was performed on peripheral blood, taken before any cancer treatment. These receptors were obtained from a female donor over 55 with stage I lung adenocarcinoma.

J is TRBJ1-1 and V is TRBV28; no clear D gene. Germline CDR1 and CDR2: MDHEN and SYDVKM. The CDR3 sequence is 15 residues long. V lost 2 bases and J lost 3, with 13 bases in between. DNA of the CDR3: TGTGCCAGCAGTTTACGGTTTGCGGAGGACACTGAAGCTTTCTTT. It encodes CASSLRFAEDTEAFF.

The V and J genes are TRBV6-1 and TRBJ1-5, with D possibly being TRBD1 (5 bases). The germline V and J ends were trimmed by 3 bases and 2 bases, with 11 bases remaining between them. The CDR3 consists of 15 residues. Germline V gene lookup returns CDR1 MNHNS and CDR2 SASEGT. Written as DNA, the CDR3 is TGTGCCAGCAGTGATTGGGGCGCGGGCAATCAGCCCCAGCATTTT. This translates into CASSDWGAGNQPQHF.

The chain couples TRBV18 to TRBJ1-1; 9 bases map to TRBD1. Trimming removed 3 bases from V and 4 bases from J; junction bases left unmatched: 9. Looked up from germline, CDR1 is KGHSH and CDR2 is LQKENI. The CDR3 is 16 amino acids. The CDR3 loop reads CASSPSPGQGRTEAFF. The CDR3 coding sequence is TGTGCCAGCTCACCGTCTCCGGGACAGGGTCGCACTGAAGCTTTCTTT.

The chain employs TRBV6-5 and TRBJ1-2; TRBD1 is a possible D gene (5 bases). The CDR3 sequence is 15 residues long. V was shortened by 2 bases and J by 4 bases, with 14 bases between the two germline ends. Germline lookup yields CDR1 MNHEY and CDR2 SVGAGI. The CDR3 sequence is CASSYSQGLGYGYTF. The CDR3 coding sequence is TGTGCCAGCAGTTACAGTCAGGGACTAGGCTATGGCTACACCTTC.